A single sample is the source of the 5 T cell receptor beta chains below, sequenced in a study of shared clonotypes between healthy human individuals. Data came from immunoSEQ multiplex PCR; TCRdb stores just in-frame clones and leaves some out. The profile shows about 2.3 million clones, 85% to 95% of them singletons. Sequencing was done on a sample of naive CD4+ T cells from PBMCs. As to subset: CD45RA+ positively selected. These receptors were collected from a man aged 18-30 years in good health. Some clones in this sample may be carry-over from other donors' samples.

V gene TRBV7-2 combines with J gene TRBJ2-1; TRBD2 aligns across 8 bases. V was pared by 0 bases and J by 8 bases, with 12 bases of the junction left unmatched. The CDR3 contains 17 residues. Germline V gene lookup returns CDR1 SGHTA and CDR2 FQGNSA. The CDR3 sequence: CASSLARGSGSLDEQFF. DNA for the CDR3: TGTGCCAGCAGCTTAGCTAGGGGAAGCGGGAGCCTCGATGAGCAGTTCTTC.

J is TRBJ2-1 and V is TRBV12-2; TRBD2, the table's D call, lacks a check against the DNA. TRBV12-2 is a documented pseudogene. The CDR3 extends over 16 amino acids. The CDR3 is CASRLFLWEWVNEQFF. The CDR3 DNA sequence: TGTGCAAGTCGCTTATTCTTGTGGGAGTGGGTTAATGAGCAGTTCTTC.

CDR3 nucleotides: TGTGCCAGCAGTTACTCGAGTAATACCCAGCCCCAGCATTTT. Translated: CASSYSSNTQPQHF. This sequence joins TRBV6-5 and TRBJ1-5, with D uncertain. Per germline, CDR1 MNHEY and CDR2 SVGAGI. The CDR3 totals 14 residues. The V end lost 0 bases, the J end lost 7 bases, and 10 bases lay between the germline ends.

The chain links TRBV5-1 to TRBJ2-7, with 7 bases that match TRBD1. CDR1 SGHRS and CDR2 YFSETQ come from the germline V gene. The CDR3 runs 15 residues. V was pared by 4 bases and J by 2 bases, with 9 bases of the junction left unmatched. As DNA, the CDR3 is TGCGCCAGCAGCCCGGGGACAGCCTCCACCTACGAGCAGTACTTC. As protein: CASSPGTASTYEQYF.

This chain links TRBV15 with TRBJ1-1; D remains ambiguous. V was cut by 1 base and J by 5 bases, with 14 bases left in between. CDR1 LNHNV and CDR2 YYDKDF come from the germline V gene (reference sequence). CDR3 length equals 15 residues. The DNA of the CDR3 is TGTGCCACCAGCAGAGTGCTTAGTCCGGGGACTGAAGCTTTCTTT. Protein product: CATSRVLSPGTEAFF.